This T cell receptor (beta chain) appears in the sequencing data of a study of shared T cell receptors in the human thymus. To note about this clone: The same CDR3 is also encoded by other DNA sequences in this sample.

The germline CDR1 and CDR2 sequences are LNHDA and SQIVND (reference sequence). This CDR3 comprises 14 residues. V lost 3 bases and J lost 6; bases outside the gene matches: 0. Repertoires were generated with immunoSEQ multiplex PCR, while TCRdb's copy carries only in-frame clones and drops some. This sample has 640,000 or so clones, with over 75% found just once. In addition, the sample was reused for a study of human thymus T cells. This second study says: Thymic material originated from resections removed in the course of corrective heart surgery.

The rearrangement links TRBV19 to TRBJ1-6; 9 nucleotides agree with TRBD1. The sequenced sample was thymocytes. This sequence was found in a boy in the first two years of life with a congenital heart defect. The CDR3 region is CASSMTGGNSPLHF. The CDR3 nucleotides read TGTGCCAGTAGTATGACAGGGGGTAATTCACCCCTCCACTTT. Looking up the rest from reference TRBV19 and TRBJ1-6 gives the full variable domain: DGGITQSPKYLFRKEGQNVTLSCEQNLNHDAMYWYRQDPGQGLRLIYYSQIVNDFQKGDIAEGYSVSREKKESFPLTVTSAQKNPTAFYLCASSMTGGNSPLHFGNGTRLTVT.